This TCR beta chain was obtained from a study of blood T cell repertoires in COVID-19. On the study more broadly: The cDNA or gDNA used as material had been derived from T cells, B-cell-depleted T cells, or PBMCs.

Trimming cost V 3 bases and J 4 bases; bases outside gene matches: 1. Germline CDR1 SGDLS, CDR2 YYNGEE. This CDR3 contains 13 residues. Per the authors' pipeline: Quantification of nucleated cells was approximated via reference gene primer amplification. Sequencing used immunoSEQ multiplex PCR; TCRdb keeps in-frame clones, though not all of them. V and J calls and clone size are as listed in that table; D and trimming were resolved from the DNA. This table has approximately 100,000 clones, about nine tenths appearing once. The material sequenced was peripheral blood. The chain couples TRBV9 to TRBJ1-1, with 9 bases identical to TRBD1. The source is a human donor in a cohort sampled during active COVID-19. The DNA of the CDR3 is TGTGCCAGCAGCGGACAGGGGGTCACTGAAGCTTTCTTT. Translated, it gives CASSGQGVTEAFF.